This T cell receptor (beta chain) was observed in a study of blood T cell repertoires in COVID-19. In the original analysis: Amplification with reference gene primers provided the estimates of nucleated cell counts. Sequencing was performed with immunoSEQ multiplex PCR; in TCRdb, only in-frame clones are kept and a portion is missing. V and J calls and clone size are given by that table; D and trimming were obtained from the DNA. The data show hundreds of thousands of clones, with 87% seen just once and roughly 3% held by the top ten. This clone was detected once. The CDR3 has 12 amino acids. V was cut by 8 bases and J by 7 bases, with 14 bases left in between. From germline, CDR1 is SNHLY and CDR2 FYNNEI.

The TCR sequence derives from a man aged 18 to 29 with active or convalescent COVID-19. Sequencing input: peripheral blood. The genes are TRBV2 and TRBJ1-2; D is unresolved. CDR3 sequence reads: CASLSTVSGYTF. The CDR3 DNA reads as TGTGCCAGCTTATCAACGGTCTCTGGCTACACCTTC.